The clone carrying this TCR beta chain was found a few times. The antigen is not known. These data belong to a study of cytomegalovirus exposure and HLA in healthy donors. Study-wide points: Being productive about 87% or about 30% of the time was typical of most TCR beta V segments in an earlier analysis. Rarity held for most TCR sequences, but there were some public TCRs that occurred in many donors.

This PCR relied on a set of 60 Vbeta primers and 13 Jbeta primers. The data were produced by immunoSEQ multiplex PCR, yet TCRdb's version contains in-frame clones alone and is incomplete. The sample holds some 160,000 clones, roughly 10% seen once. Each of the donors was a healthy bone marrow donor. This TCR derives from a male donor in good health and CMV-seronegative. Sequenced input: PBMCs.

CDR3 protein: CASSRQGASDTEAFF. CDR3 nucleotides: TGTGCCAGCAGCCGACAGGGGGCCTCGGACACTGAAGCTTTCTTT. The V and J genes are TRBV28 and TRBJ1-1; 10 nucleotides line up with TRBD1. Germline V CDR1 and CDR2: MDHEN, SYDVKM. V lost 6 bases, J lost 3 bases, and 7 bases stayed unmatched. The CDR3 sequence is 15 residues long.